The rows below give T cell receptor beta chains drawn from one sample of a study of cytomegalovirus exposure and HLA in healthy donors. TCRdb's copy holds only in-frame clones and misses some; the assay was immunoSEQ multiplex PCR. The table records 150,000 to 200,000 clones, 79% of them present only once. The sample comprised PBMCs. These receptor sequences come from a man in his forties in good health and CMV-seronegative. Each CDR3 is given with its conserved first and last residue. The order of the fields is D gene, V gene, J gene, clone size, CDR3 DNA, CDR3 protein. D genes are given only for firm matches. Rows give clone size only sometimes, using once, few, many, or a class for an expanded clone.

>TRBD2|TRBV5-6|TRBJ2-3|-
TGTGCCAGCAGCTGGGGGCTAGCGGGAGTAGGCCCTAGCACAGATACGCAGTATTTT
CASSWGLAGVGPSTDTQYF
>-|TRBV27|TRBJ1-1|-
TGTGCCAGCGGGAGGAGCGGAACTGAAGCTTTCTTT
CASGRSGTEAFF
>-|TRBV5-1|TRBJ2-5|once
TGCGCCAGCAGCTTGGAAGGAGCTCAAGAGACCCAGTACTTC
CASSLEGAQETQYF
>-|TRBV5-6|TRBJ2-1|-
TGTGCCAGCAGCTTCCTGGACTCGTCCAATGAGCAGTTCTTC
CASSFLDSSNEQFF
>TRBD2|TRBV7-9|TRBJ2-7|-
TGTTCCAGCAGCCCTAGCGGCTACGAGCAGTACTTC
CSSSPSGYEQYF
>-|TRBV7-9|TRBJ2-7|once
TGTGCCAGCAGCTTAGGGATAGAGGCCTACGAGCAGTACTTC
CASSLGIEAYEQYF
>-|TRBV7-6|TRBJ2-5|-
TGTGCCAGCAGCGGAGGCCGGTACCAAGAGACCCAGTACTTC
CASSGGRYQETQYF
>-|TRBV6-6|TRBJ1-2|once
TGTGCCAGCTGGGTATCGGGTGGCTACACCTTC
CASWVSGGYTF
>-|TRBV29-1|TRBJ2-5|-
TGCAGCGTCCAGGGGGGAGTTCAAGAGACCCAGTACTTC
CSVQGGVQETQYF
>TRBD2|TRBV2|TRBJ2-5|-
TGTGCCACCCGAATAGGACTAGCGGGAGTAGAGACCCAGTACTTC
CATRIGLAGVETQYF
>TRBD2|TRBV5-1|TRBJ2-3|-
TGCGCCAGCCGCCTAGCGGGACACGTCACAGATACGCAGTATTTT
CASRLAGHVTDTQYF
>TRBD2|TRBV13|TRBJ2-7|-
TGTGCCAGCAGCGTACCGGGACTAGCTGCCGAGCAGTACTTC
CASSVPGLAAEQYF
>TRBD2|TRBV9|TRBJ2-1|-
TGTGCCAGCAGCGCGTTAGCGGGCTCCTACAATGAGCAGTTCTTC
CASSALAGSYNEQFF
>-|TRBV11-2|TRBJ2-5|-
TGTGCCAGCACCCGCATGGGGGCGGGGGAAGAGACCCAGTACTTC
CASTRMGAGEETQYF
>TRBD1|TRBV7-9|TRBJ2-2|-
TGTGCCAGCAGCTTCAGGGACAGGGATGATACCGGGGAGCTGTTTTTT
CASSFRDRDDTGELFF
>-|TRBV7-2|TRBJ2-2|-
TGTGCCAGCACACCAACAGGGTACACCGGGGAGCTGTTTTTT
CASTPTGYTGELFF
>-|TRBV4-3|TRBJ2-1|-
TGCGCCAGCAGCCAAGTTTTATCACGCGGGGCAACCTACAATGAGCAGTTCTTC
CASSQVLSRGATYNEQFF
>-|TRBV5-1|TRBJ2-7|-
TGCGCCAGCAGCCCTGACAGGATATCCTACGAGCAGTACTTC
CASSPDRISYEQYF
>TRBD1|TRBV4-1|TRBJ1-2|few
TGCGCCAGCAGCCCCTCAGTCGGGACAGGGGACGGCTACACCTTC
CASSPSVGTGDGYTF
>-|TRBV4-3|TRBJ2-5|-
TGCGCCAGCAGCCAAGAATCCAGGGGCGGGACCCAGTACTTC
CASSQESRGGTQYF
>-|TRBV19|TRBJ1-2|-
TGTGCCAGTAATTCGTTGAGCCTCTATGGCTACACCTTC
CASNSLSLYGYTF
>-|TRBV7-9|TRBJ1-2|-
TGTGCCAGCAGCTTAGCTTCGGGTCTCTATGGCTACACCTTC
CASSLASGLYGYTF
>-|TRBV28|TRBJ2-1|-
TGTGCCAGCAGTTTATCAGGAGGTCGGTTCTTC
CASSLSGGRFF